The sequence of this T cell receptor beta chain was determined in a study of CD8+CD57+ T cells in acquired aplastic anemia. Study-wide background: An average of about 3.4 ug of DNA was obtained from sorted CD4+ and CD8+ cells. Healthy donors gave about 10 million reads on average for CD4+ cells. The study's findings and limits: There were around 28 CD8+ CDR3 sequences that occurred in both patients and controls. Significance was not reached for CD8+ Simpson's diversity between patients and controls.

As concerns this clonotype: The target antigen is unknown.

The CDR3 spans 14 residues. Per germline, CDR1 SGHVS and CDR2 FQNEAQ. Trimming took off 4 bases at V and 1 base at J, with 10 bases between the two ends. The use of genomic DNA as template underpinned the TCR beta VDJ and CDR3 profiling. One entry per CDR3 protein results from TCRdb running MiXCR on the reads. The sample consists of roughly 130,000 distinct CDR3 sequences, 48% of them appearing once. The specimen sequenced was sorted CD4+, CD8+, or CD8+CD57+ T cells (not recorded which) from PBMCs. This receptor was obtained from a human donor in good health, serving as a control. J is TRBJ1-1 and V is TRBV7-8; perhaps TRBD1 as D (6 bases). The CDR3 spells CASSSGQTNTEAFF. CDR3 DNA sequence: TGTGCCAGCAGCTCAGGACAGACGAACACTGAAGCTTTCTTT.